A single sample gave rise to the 17 T cell receptor beta chains below, sequenced in a study of blood T cell repertoires in COVID-19. Some clones are missing from TCRdb's copy, which holds only in-frame ones; the method was immunoSEQ multiplex PCR. The table records about 240,000 clones, 86% of them present only once. Material for sequencing was PBMCs or T cells enriched from blood (not recorded which). The receptors come from a woman aged 40 to 55 with acute COVID-19.

Written as DNA, the CDR3 is TGCGCCAGCAGCCAAGGACTAGTCGGTGAGCAGTACTTC. Residues: CASSQGLVGEQYF. The rearrangement joins TRBV5-1 to TRBJ2-7, with TRBD2 matching over 7 bases. After removal of 4 bases from V and 7 bases from J, the junction contained 8 bases not matched to a gene. The length of the CDR3 is 13 residues. Germline values: CDR1 SGHRS, CDR2 YFSETQ.

The chain is built from TRBV27 and TRBJ2-7; TRBD2 is a possible D gene (5 bases). The CDR3 extends over 15 amino acids. V dropped 3 bases and J dropped 4 bases, with 16 bases sitting between them. Germline CDR1 reads MNHEY; CDR2 reads SMNVEV (reference sequence). CDR3: CASSLDGLPPYEQYF. CDR3 nucleotide sequence: TGTGCCAGCAGTTTGGACGGACTCCCCCCTTACGAGCAGTACTTC.

The chain carries TRBV11-3 and TRBJ2-5; 9 nucleotides match TRBD1. V lost 5 bases, J lost 4 bases, and 8 bases stayed unmatched. The CDR3 totals 15 residues. Germline V lookup: CDR1 SGHNT, CDR2 YENEEA. The CDR3 here is CASSTRDRVGETQYF. CDR3 bases: TGTGCCAGCAGCACCCGGGACAGGGTGGGAGAGACCCAGTACTTC.

The chain links TRBV5-4 to TRBJ2-2, with 11 bases lining up with TRBD1. V lost 3 bases and J lost 0; bases outside the gene matches: 1. Germline assignment: CDR1 SGHNT and CDR2 YYREEE (reference sequence). This CDR3 contains 16 residues. CDR3 bases: TGTGCCAGCAGCTGGGACAGGGGGTCGAACACCGGGGAGCTGTTTTTT. Protein sequence: CASSWDRGSNTGELFF.

This chain uses TRBV29-1 with TRBJ2-7; weak D call: TRBD2 (6 bases). This CDR3 has 15 residues. Trimming removed 5 bases from V and 2 bases from J, with 19 bases in between. The V gene's germline CDR1 is SQVTM and CDR2 ANQGSEA. Here the CDR3 reads CSVSSGILGTYEQYF. In DNA, the CDR3 is TGCAGCGTTAGTAGCGGTATTCTGGGTACCTACGAGCAGTACTTC.

The V and J genes are TRBV2 and TRBJ2-3, with D possibly being TRBD1 (6 bases). Trimming left V 4 bases short and J 0 bases short, with 14 bases between. CDR3 length: 16 residues. Germline assignment: CDR1 SNHLY and CDR2 FYNNEI. The CDR3 DNA sequence: TGTGCCAGCAGTGGCGGTGGGGGCTATAGCACAGATACGCAGTATTTT. It translates to CASSGGGGYSTDTQYF.

This chain connects TRBV28 to TRBJ2-1; D is perhaps TRBD1 (5 bases). This CDR3 region has 12 residues. Germline assignment: CDR1 MDHEN and CDR2 SYDVKM. V lost 3 bases and J 12 bases, leaving 12 bases between the germline ends. The CDR3 loop reads CASSLGPPRQFF. CDR3 DNA: TGTGCCAGCAGTTTGGGGCCGCCTCGGCAGTTCTTC.

The V gene is TRBV7-8, the J gene TRBJ1-6; D perhaps matches TRBD1 (6 bases). The germline gives CDR1 SGHVS, CDR2 FQNEAQ. The CDR3 covers 14 residues. Trimming took 5 bases from V and 5 from J, leaving 10 bases between them. CDR3 in DNA: TGTGCCAGCAGCCTGGACAGCGATAATTCACCCCTCCACTTT. Protein product: CASSLDSDNSPLHF.

V and J are TRBV11-2 and TRBJ1-3; no definite D call. The ends were cut back, 0 bases at V and 3 bases at J, with 12 bases in the middle. Looked up from germline, CDR1 is SGHAT and CDR2 is FQNNGV. This CDR3 comprises 16 residues. The CDR3 bases are TGTGCCAGCAGCTTAGAAACTTTGTCGGTTGGAAACACCATATATTTT. It translates to CASSLETLSVGNTIYF.

This clone was seen a single time. The chain is built from TRBV6-2 or TRBV6-3 and TRBJ2-2, with D perhaps matching TRBD2 (5 bases). This CDR3 contains 15 residues. Trimming cost V 2 bases and J 6 bases, with 13 bases left between them. Germline CDR1 MNHEY, CDR2 SVGEGT. The CDR3 here is CASSYTGGLAGELFF. For the CDR3, the DNA is TGTGCCAGCAGTTACACTGGAGGTTTAGCCGGGGAGCTGTTTTTT.

The chain combines TRBV5-1 with TRBJ1-1; possibly TRBD1 for D (6 bases). V dropped 0 bases and J dropped 2 bases, with 11 bases sitting between them. This CDR3 comprises 15 residues. Germline-derived CDR1 and CDR2 are SGHRS and YFSETQ. CDR3 coding DNA: TGCGCCAGCAGCTTGGAAGGGACATCTAACACTGAAGCTTTCTTT. It yields the protein CASSLEGTSNTEAFF. Supplemented by reference TRBV5-1 and TRBJ1-1, the full variable domain reads KAGVTQTPRYLIKTRGQQVTLSCSPISGHRSVSWYQQTPGQGLQFLFEYFSETQRNKGNFPGRFSGRQFSNSRSEMNVSTLELGDSALYLCASSLEGTSNTEAFFGQGTRLTVV.

The chain employs TRBV5-3 and TRBJ2-7; TRBD1 aligns across 8 bases. TRBV5-3 belongs to the ORF category, with a function that is uncertain. The CDR3 extends over 15 amino acids. V trimming: 8 bases; J trimming: 1 base; junction bases outside the gene matches: 11. The CDR3 nucleotides read TGTGCCAGGGACGATCTGGGACAGGAATCCTACGAGCAGTACTTC. As protein: CARDDLGQESYEQYF.

CDR3 region: CASSPDTSGIYEQYF. The CDR3 DNA reads TGCGCCAGCAGCCCCGATACTAGCGGGATCTACGAGCAGTACTTC. V gene TRBV5-1 combines with J gene TRBJ2-7; 10 bases are shared with TRBD2. Germline V gene sequence: CDR1 SGHRS, CDR2 YFSETQ. J gave up 3 bases and V 4 bases, and 7 bases lay outside the gene matches. This CDR3 contains 15 residues.

This clone has a single count. The rearrangement links TRBV5-1 to TRBJ2-7; D perhaps matches TRBD2 (5 bases). V gave up 0 bases and J gave up 3 bases, with 16 bases separating them. Germline V lookup: CDR1 SGHRS, CDR2 YFSETQ. The CDR3 consists of 16 residues. The CDR3 here is CASSLGPGSPLYEQYF. Written as DNA, the CDR3 is TGCGCCAGCAGCTTGGGGCCGGGGTCCCCCCTCTACGAGCAGTACTTC.

V and J are TRBV19 and TRBJ1-1; D gene unclear. The germline V gene encodes CDR1 LNHDA and CDR2 SQIVND (reference sequence). The germline V and J ends were trimmed by 6 bases and 2 bases, with 13 bases remaining between them. The CDR3 length is 14 residues. CDR3 in amino acids: CASSFRGLNTEAFF. CDR3 coding DNA: TGTGCCAGTAGCTTTCGGGGTTTAAACACTGAAGCTTTCTTT.

The V gene is TRBV6-5, the J gene TRBJ2-1, with TRBD1 matching 9 bases. Trimming at V came to 6 bases and at J to 2 bases, leaving 5 bases not matched to a gene. Per germline, CDR1 MNHEY and CDR2 SVGAGI. The CDR3 runs 15 residues. The CDR3 coding sequence is TGTGCCAGCAGGGGACAGGGAAAAGCCTACAATGAGCAGTTCTTC. This gives the protein CASRGQGKAYNEQFF.

This chain connects TRBV30 to TRBJ2-7; 7 positions agree with TRBD2. CDR3 length equals 13 residues. Germline assignment: CDR1 GTSNPN and CDR2 SVGIG (reference sequence). V shed 3 bases and J 0 bases; nucleotides not matched to a gene: 2. Here the CDR3 DNA reads TGTGCCTGGAGCGGGAGGATCTCCTACGAGCAGTACTTC. Protein product: CAWSGRISYEQYF.